A single sample gave rise to the 2 T cell receptor beta chains below, sequenced in a study of regulatory T cells in long-lasting Graves disease. The authors built TCR beta libraries using iRepertoire HTBI primers and Arm-PCR of CDR3 regions. TCRdb fed the multiplex PCR reads into MiXCR, producing one record per CDR3 protein. The table has roughly 610,000 distinct CDR3 sequences, 15% to 20% seen once. Time point meaning: newly diagnosed GD, antithyroid drugs for less than 3 months. From PBMCs, RNA was extracted and then used to make the TCR library. Separately, the same data were catalogued under a study of T cells in Graves' hyperthyroidism and ophthalmopathy.

This material consisted of peripheral blood mononuclear cells (PBMCs), taken at new diagnosis, from a patient treated with antithyroid drugs. These TCRs come from a man aged 18 to 29 with Graves disease.

Ten or more counts support this clonotype. The chain combines TRBV7-3 with TRBJ2-1, with 8 bases matching TRBD2. In germline, CDR1 is SGHTA, CDR2 FQGTGA. The CDR3 spans 14 residues. The J segment lost 10 bases and the V segment lost 7 bases, leaving 12 bases of the junction unmatched. The CDR3 DNA follows: TGTGCCAGCACCCGGGGGGTAGCGGGGAAGGAGCAGTTCTTC. Translation gives CASTRGVAGKEQFF. The complete variable domain, with remaining parts taken from reference TRBV7-3 and TRBJ2-1, reads GAGVSQTPSNKVTEKGKYVELRCDPISGHTALYWYRQSLGQGPEFLIYFQGTGAADDSGLPNDRFFAVRPEGSVSTLKIQRTERGDSAVYLCASTRGVAGKEQFFGPGTRLTVL.

This clonotype occurred a few times. In DNA, the CDR3 is TGCGCCAGCAGCTTGGCCAATATGGGGCGAGACGGGGAGCTGTTTTTT. Residues: CASSLANMGRDGELFF. V is TRBV5-1 and J is TRBJ2-2; perhaps TRBD1 as D (5 bases). V was cut by 0 bases and J by 7 bases, with 16 bases left in between. This CDR3 is 16 amino acids long. CDR1 SGHRS and CDR2 YFSETQ come from the germline V gene.